This note documents a single TCR beta chain sequence. Its antigen is still unknown. The record originates from a study of response to subunit inactivated influenza vaccine. The V and J ends lost 6 bases and 7 bases respectively, with 19 bases between them. The CDR3 has 15 residues. The V gene's germline CDR1 is DFQATT and CDR2 SNEGSKA (reference sequence). Points from the study as a whole: Few new T cells, the authors suggested, are recruited by each seasonal influenza vaccination.

TCRdb fed the RT-PCR reads into MiXCR, producing one record per CDR3 protein. The data contain approximately 700,000 distinct CDR3 sequences, around 14% of them singletons. This TCR was recovered from a man aged 50 to 59 who received an inactivated influenza vaccine. The rearrangement uses TRBV20-1 and TRBJ1-6, with a tentative D call TRBD1 (5 bases). The starting material was PBMCs from blood, obtained 11 to 12 days after vaccination. CDR3 protein: CSAPGSGTGNSPLHF. In DNA form, the CDR3 reads TGCAGTGCCCCAGGCTCCGGGACGGGGAATTCACCCCTCCACTTT.